This T cell receptor (beta chain) appears in the sequencing data of a study of CD8 T cells in Susac syndrome. Study-level results: The TCR sequencing and HLA analysis in the study involved a relatively small number of individuals, as the study acknowledged.

High-throughput TCR beta sequencing covered peripheral CD8+ and CD4+ T cells. FACS was used to enrich TEMRA cells, whereas the CD8+ and CD4+ T cells were obtained by negative isolation. A quantity of roughly 0.5 to 1 ug RNA underwent reverse transcription using random hexamers. Across 54 Vbeta and 13 Jbeta, immunoSEQ multiplex PCR amplified TCR beta CDR3. TCRdb reanalysed the immunoSEQ multiplex PCR reads using MiXCR and keeps one entry per CDR3 protein. The sample includes 45,000 to 60,000 distinct CDR3 sequences, about 92% seen only once; the top ten take roughly 0.4%. The CDR3 runs to 18 residues. J gave up 6 bases and V 1 base, and 13 bases lay outside the gene matches. CDR1 is SEHNR, CDR2 FQNEAQ, per germline (reference sequence). As concerns this clonotype: Its antigen is unidentified.

This clonotype originated in a human donor in good health. Sample: CD8+ T cells from PBMCs. The chain combines TRBV7-9 with TRBJ2-3; TRBD2 aligns across 10 bases. As DNA, the CDR3 is TGTGCCAGCAGCTTAGTCCGTGAGCTAGCGGGAGTACATGATACGCAGTATTTT. As protein: CASSLVRELAGVHDTQYF.